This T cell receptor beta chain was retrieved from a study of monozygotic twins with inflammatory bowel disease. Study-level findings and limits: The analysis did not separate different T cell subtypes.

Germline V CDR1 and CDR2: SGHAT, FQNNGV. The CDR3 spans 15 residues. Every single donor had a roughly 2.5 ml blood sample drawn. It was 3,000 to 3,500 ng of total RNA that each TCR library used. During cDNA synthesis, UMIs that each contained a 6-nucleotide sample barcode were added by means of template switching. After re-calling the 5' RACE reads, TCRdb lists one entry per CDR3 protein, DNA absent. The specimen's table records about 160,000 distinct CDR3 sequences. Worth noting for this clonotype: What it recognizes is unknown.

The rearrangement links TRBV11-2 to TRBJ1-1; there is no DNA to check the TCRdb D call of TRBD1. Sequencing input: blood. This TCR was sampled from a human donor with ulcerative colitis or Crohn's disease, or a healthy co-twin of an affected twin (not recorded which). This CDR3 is CASSLVGTGYTEAFF.